This T cell receptor beta chain stems from a study of STAT3 mutations in large granular lymphocyte leukemia. Study-wide results and caveats: In several patients, dominant TCR clone burden exceeded STAT3 mutant burden, suggesting STAT3 mutation arose secondarily. Every T-LGLL patient had at least one immunodominant TCRbeta clonotype.

This clone has just one count. Its antigen is undetermined. The table came from immunoSEQ multiplex PCR; TCRdb's copy has only in-frame clones and leaves some out. Found here are fewer than 20,000 clones, about 90% of them singletons; the top ten hold about 10%. CDR1 is SGHRS and CDR2 is YFSETQ in the germline V gene. Trimming left V 4 bases short and J 0 bases short, with 7 bases between. The CDR3 covers 13 residues. Sequencing input: peripheral blood mononuclear cells. The chain recombines TRBV5-1 with TRBJ1-1; no firm D call. The source is a woman in her 50s with T-cell large granular lymphocyte leukemia. Some clones in this sample may be carry-over from other donors' samples. The CDR3 nucleotides read TGCGCCAGCAGCCGAGAATTGAACACTGAAGCTTTCTTT. This sequence encodes CASSRELNTEAFF.